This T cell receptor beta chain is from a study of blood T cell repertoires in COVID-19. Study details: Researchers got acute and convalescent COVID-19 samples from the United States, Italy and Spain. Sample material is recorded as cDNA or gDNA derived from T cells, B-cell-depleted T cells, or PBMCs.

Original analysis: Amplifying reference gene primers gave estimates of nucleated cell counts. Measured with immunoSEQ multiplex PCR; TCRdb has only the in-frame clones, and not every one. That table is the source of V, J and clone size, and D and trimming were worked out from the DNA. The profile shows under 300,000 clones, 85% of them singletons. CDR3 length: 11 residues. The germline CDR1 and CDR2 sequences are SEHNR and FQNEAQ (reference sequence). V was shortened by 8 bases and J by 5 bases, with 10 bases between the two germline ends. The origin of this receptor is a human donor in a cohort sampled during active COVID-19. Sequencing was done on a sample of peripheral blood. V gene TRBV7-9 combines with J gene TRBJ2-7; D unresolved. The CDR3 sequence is CASSDWDEQYF. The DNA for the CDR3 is TGTGCCAGCTCCGACTGGGACGAGCAGTACTTC.